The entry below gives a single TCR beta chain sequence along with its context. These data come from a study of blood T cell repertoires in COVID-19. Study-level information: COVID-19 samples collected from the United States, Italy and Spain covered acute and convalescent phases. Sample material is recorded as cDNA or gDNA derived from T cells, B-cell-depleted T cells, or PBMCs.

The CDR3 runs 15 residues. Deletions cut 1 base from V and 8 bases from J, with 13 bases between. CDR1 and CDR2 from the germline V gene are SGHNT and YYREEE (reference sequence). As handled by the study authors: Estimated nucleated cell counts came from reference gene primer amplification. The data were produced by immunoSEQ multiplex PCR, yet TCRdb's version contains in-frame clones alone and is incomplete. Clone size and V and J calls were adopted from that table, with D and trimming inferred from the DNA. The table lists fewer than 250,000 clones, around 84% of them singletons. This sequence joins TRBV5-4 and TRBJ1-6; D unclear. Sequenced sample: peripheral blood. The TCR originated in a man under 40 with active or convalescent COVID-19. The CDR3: CASSLRGYGDSPLHF. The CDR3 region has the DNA TGTGCCAGCAGCTTGAGAGGGTATGGGGATTCACCCCTCCACTTT.